The clone carrying this T cell receptor (beta chain) was seen more than once but under ten times. Profiled with immunoSEQ multiplex PCR; TCRdb holds only in-frame clones, not every one. The sample yields around 45,000 clones, about three quarters seen once. The entry originates in a study of control samples from healthy donors and cancer patients. Per the germline V gene, CDR1 is KGHSH and CDR2 is LQKENI. CDR3 length: 16 amino acids. V was clipped by 4 bases and J by 6 bases; unmatched bases: 10. The sequencing sample was made of formalin-fixed, paraffin-embedded tissue. This TCR derives from a male donor with melanoma. The gene calls are TRBV18 and TRBJ2-2; 8 nucleotides line up with TRBD2. CDR3 loop: CASSRVLAEVSGELFF. The CDR3 region has the DNA TGTGCCAGCTCACGAGTACTAGCGGAGGTCTCCGGGGAGCTGTTTTTT.